One and the same sample provided the 16 T cell receptor beta chains below, sequenced in a study of cytotoxic CD8 clonotypes in ibrutinib-treated CLL. Libraries were prepared by immunoSEQ multiplex PCR; TCRdb keeps only in-frame clonotypes and omits some of them. The data contain tens of thousands of clones, 68% of them singletons. The sequencing here drew on PBMCs, taken after 12 months of ibrutinib treatment. Receptor source: a human donor with chronic lymphocytic leukemia.

The chain employs TRBV11-3 and TRBJ1-6, with D perhaps matching TRBD1 (5 bases). The CDR3 sequence is 13 residues long. V lost 5 bases to trimming and J lost 7 bases, with 9 bases between them. Per germline, CDR1 SGHNT and CDR2 YENEEA. CDR3 in amino acids: CASSRDGNSPLHF. The DNA for the CDR3 is TGTGCCAGCAGCCGGGACGGGAATTCACCCCTCCACTTT. The full variable domain, in which reference TRBV11-3 and TRBJ1-6 provide the parts outside the CDR3, is EAGVVQSPRYKIIEKKQPVAFWCNPISGHNTLYWYLQNLGQGPELLIRYENEEAVDDSQLPKDRFSAERLKGVDSTLKIQPAELGDSAVYLCASSRDGNSPLHFGNGTRLTVT.

This chain uses TRBV6-1 with TRBJ2-3; D might be TRBD2 (6 bases). Trimming stripped 7 bases from V and 7 bases from J, with 18 bases between. CDR3 length: 14 residues. Germline V gene lookup returns CDR1 MNHNS and CDR2 SASEGT. CDR3 in DNA: TGTGCCAGCACCCCTAGCGAGGGCACTTATACGCAGTATTTT. Its translation is CASTPSEGTYTQYF.

This clone was observed a few times. The genes are TRBV11-2 and TRBJ2-3; D ambiguous. The V and J ends lost 4 bases and 2 bases respectively, with 4 bases between them. Germline loops: CDR1 SGHAT, CDR2 FQNNGV. This CDR3 region has 12 residues. The CDR3 DNA is TGTGCCAGCAGCTCGTACACAGATACGCAGTATTTT. Translation: CASSSYTDTQYF.

V and J are TRBV30 and TRBJ1-4; D is ambiguous. V was pared by 0 bases and J by 5 bases, with 10 bases between. Germline assignment: CDR1 GTSNPN and CDR2 SVGIG (reference sequence). This CDR3 region has 14 residues. The CDR3 loop reads CAWSVVSFNEKLFF. For the CDR3, the DNA is TGTGCCTGGAGTGTAGTCAGCTTCAATGAAAAACTGTTTTTT.

This clone turned up a few times. V is TRBV30 and J is TRBJ1-2; 7 nucleotides line up with TRBD1. The ends lost 3 bases at V and 8 bases at J; junction bases unmatched: 6. Germline V gives CDR1 GTSNPN, CDR2 SVGIG (reference sequence). The CDR3 extends over 12 amino acids. The CDR3 nucleotides are TGTGCCTGGAGCGACGGGACAGAAGGCTACACCTTC. The encoded protein is CAWSDGTEGYTF. Supplemented by reference TRBV30 and TRBJ1-2, the full variable domain reads SQTIHQWPATLVQPVGSPLSLECTVEGTSNPNLYWYRQAAGRGLQLLFYSVGIGQISSEVPQNLSASRPQDRQFILSSKKLLLSDSGFYLCAWSDGTEGYTFGSGTRLTVV.

Turning to this clone: The germline gene is not matched at one end of the junction; a read error may be the cause. This chain joins TRBV6-1 and TRBJ1-5; 7 positions match TRBD1. This CDR3 comprises 13 residues. Germline lookup yields CDR1 MNHNS and CDR2 SASEGT. The DNA for the CDR3 is TGTGCCACCGGACAGGTTGACAATCAGTCCCAGCATTTT. Its protein is CATGQVDNQSQHF.

This rearrangement joins TRBV5-5 to TRBJ1-5; 7 bases agree with TRBD1. Trimming took 3 bases from V and 6 from J; bases not matched to a gene: 9. The CDR3 is made up of 15 amino acids. Germline-derived CDR1 and CDR2 are SGHKS and YYEKEE (reference sequence). The CDR3 protein is CASSYGQGDGQPQHF. The CDR3, as DNA: TGTGCCAGCAGCTACGGGCAGGGGGATGGTCAGCCCCAGCATTTT.

The chain combines TRBV30 with TRBJ1-5; 7 positions agree with TRBD1. This CDR3 has 14 amino acids. CDR1 is GTSNPN, CDR2 SVGIG, per germline (reference sequence). V was clipped by 1 base and J by 7 bases; unmatched bases: 7. CDR3 bases: TGTGCCTGGAGTGGGAGGGGGCGAGAGCAGCCCCAGCATTTT. Its translation: CAWSGRGREQPQHF.

This clone was detected once. The CDR3 is CASSPTRQASNTEAFF. The CDR3, as DNA: TGTGCCAGCAGCCCGACGAGACAAGCCTCGAACACTGAAGCTTTCTTT. This sequence joins TRBV9 and TRBJ1-1; D is undetermined. The CDR3 runs to 16 residues. Germline CDR1 and CDR2: SGDLS and YYNGEE. V lost 4 bases and J 1 base, leaving 17 bases between the germline ends.

The V and J genes are TRBV5-4 and TRBJ1-1; D perhaps matches TRBD1 (6 bases). V was shortened by 5 bases and J by 6 bases, with 20 bases between the two germline ends. Germline assignment: CDR1 SGHNT and CDR2 YYREEE (reference sequence). CDR3 length equals 15 residues. In nucleotides, the CDR3 is TGTGCCAGCAGGGACAACAGGGCGGGGGGGCCTGAAGCTTTCTTT. Protein product: CASRDNRAGGPEAFF.

This rearrangement joins TRBV6-1 to TRBJ1-2, with 7 bases that match TRBD1. The V gene's germline CDR1 is MNHNS and CDR2 SASEGT. After removal of 4 bases from V and 4 bases from J, the junction contained 9 bases not matched to a gene. The CDR3 length is 15 residues. The CDR3 DNA follows: TGTGCCAGCAGTGCTAGACAGGGAGGCCCCTATGGCTACACCTTC. Translated, it gives CASSARQGGPYGYTF.

Only a few counts were recorded for this clone. The V gene is TRBV2, the J gene TRBJ2-7; maybe TRBD2 (6 bases). V was clipped by 7 bases and J by 0 bases, with 10 bases between them. Germline loops: CDR1 SNHLY, CDR2 FYNNEI. The CDR3 contains 13 residues. The CDR3 here is CASKEGSSYEQYF. CDR3 nucleotides: TGTGCCAGCAAGGAGGGGAGCTCCTACGAGCAGTACTTC.

The J gene is TRBJ2-3, the V gene TRBV5-4, with 11 bases identical to TRBD1. This CDR3 comprises 15 residues. Germline loops: CDR1 SGHNT, CDR2 YYREEE (reference sequence). The junction had 7 bases not matched to a gene; V was cut back by 4 bases and J by 6 bases. The CDR3 coding sequence is TGTGCCAGCAGCATAGGGACAGGGGGAACGGATACGCAGTATTTT. Protein product: CASSIGTGGTDTQYF.

On this clone itself: Compared with germline, one end of the junction differs, possibly owing to a read error. This chain uses TRBV6-6 with TRBJ2-7, with 7 bases that match TRBD2. CDR1 and CDR2 (germline): MNHNY, SVGAGI (reference sequence). The CDR3 runs to 15 residues. CDR3: CASSYGEGSSYKQYF. CDR3 DNA sequence: TGTGCCAGCAGTTACGGGGAGGGAAGCTCCTACAAGCAGTACTTC.

The table lists this clone with a few counts. The chain links TRBV12-5 to TRBJ1-4; D unclear. Germline V gene lookup returns CDR1 LGHNT and CDR2 FRNRAP. The CDR3 length is 13 residues. Trimming left V 0 bases short and J 3 bases short, with 2 bases between. Written as DNA, the CDR3 is TGTGCTAGTGGTTTGGTAGCTAATGAAAAACTGTTTTTT. It yields the protein CASGLVANEKLFF.

The chain recombines TRBV9 with TRBJ1-5; D is perhaps TRBD1 (5 bases). The ends were cut back, 3 bases at V and 2 bases at J, with 12 bases in the middle. Germline lookup yields CDR1 SGDLS and CDR2 YYNGEE. The CDR3 totals 15 residues. CDR3 sequence reads: CASSAGDGGNQPQHF. Here the CDR3 DNA reads TGTGCCAGCAGCGCTGGGGACGGGGGCAATCAGCCCCAGCATTTT. Full variable domain (remainder filled in from reference TRBV9 and TRBJ1-5): DSGVTQTPKHLITATGQRVTLRCSPRSGDLSVYWYQQSLDQGLQFLIQYYNGEERAKGNILERFSAQQFPDLHSELNLSSLELGDSALYFCASSAGDGGNQPQHFGDGTRLSIL.